This T cell receptor beta chain was captured in a study of blood T cell repertoires in COVID-19. On the study more broadly: The origin of the acute and convalescent COVID-19 samples was the United States, Italy and Spain. Sources were T cells, B-cell-depleted T cells, or PBMCs; the material itself was cDNA or gDNA.

Source study methods: How many nucleated cells were present was estimated from reference gene primer amplification. Only in-frame clones appear in the TCRdb table, and some are missing; sequencing was by immunoSEQ multiplex PCR. The DNA was the basis for D and trimming; V, J and clone size are from that table. This table has some 70,000 clones, about 91% appearing once. V was trimmed by 5 bases and J by 8 bases, leaving 15 bases between them. The CDR3 loop spans 14 amino acids. From germline, CDR1 is SNHLY and CDR2 FYNNEI. Sequencing used peripheral blood. The TCR originated in a human donor with active COVID-19. The donor label of this sample is uncertain. V is TRBV2 and J is TRBJ1-4; D perhaps matches TRBD1 (5 bases). CDR3 loop: CASSFGAVGEKLFF. The CDR3 bases are TGTGCCAGCAGTTTTGGGGCGGTGGGGGAAAAACTGTTTTTT.